A single T cell receptor (beta chain) is shown here with its context. This sample was included in a study of T cells in Graves' hyperthyroidism and ophthalmopathy. Amplified regions were TCR beta CDR3 sequences from RNA transcripts. The TCR CDR3 first-round RT-PCR relied on the HTBI primer set. TCRdb re-called the multiplex PCR reads with MiXCR, one entry per CDR3 protein. The sample has about 840,000 distinct CDR3 sequences; 38% are singletons. Uncontrolled infection, other autoimmune disease, pregnancy or lactation disqualified patients from enrolment. Approximately 10 ml of fresh peripheral blood supplied the PBMCs. The germline CDR1 and CDR2 sequences are SEHNR and FQNEAQ (reference sequence). The CDR3 length is 15 residues. Trimming cost V 5 bases and J 2 bases; bases outside gene matches: 8.

Material: blood. The origin of this receptor is a man younger than 35 with Graves' hyperthyroidism. The genes are TRBV7-9 and TRBJ2-5; 7 bases fit TRBD1. CDR3 loop: CASSQGQPVQETQYF. CDR3 coding DNA: TGTGCCAGCAGCCAGGGACAGCCTGTTCAAGAGACCCAGTACTTC.